This T cell receptor (beta chain) was captured by sequencing in a study of T-cell memory formation after mild COVID-19. Study results and limitations: Later expanders leaned toward CD4+, whereas clones contracting from day 15 to 85 were balanced CD4/CD8.

Trimming cost V 4 bases and J 10 bases; bases outside gene matches: 18. Germline V gives CDR1 MRHNA, CDR2 SNTAGT. The CDR3 consists of 18 residues. TCRdb itself ran the 5' RACE reads through MiXCR, one entry per CDR3 protein. This table holds about 390,000 distinct CDR3 sequences, roughly 21% found once. This clonotype was observed a single time. The antigen is undetermined. This sequence was found in an adult woman who had mild COVID-19 (a few samples of this study predate the infection). Cell type and time point are not known. This rearrangement joins TRBV6-4 to TRBJ1-6; 8 bases align to TRBD1. Sequenced input: PBMCs or a T cell subset sorted from them (not recorded which). DNA for the CDR3: TGTGCCAGCAGTGCCCCTCCTCTGGACAGGGACTGGGGGTCACCCCTCCACTTT. Translated: CASSAPPLDRDWGSPLHF.